This T cell receptor (beta chain) appears in the sequencing data of a study of blood T cell repertoires in COVID-19. On the study more broadly: The United States, Italy and Spain provided the acute and convalescent COVID-19 samples. Sample material is recorded as cDNA or gDNA derived from T cells, B-cell-depleted T cells, or PBMCs.

Measured with immunoSEQ multiplex PCR; TCRdb has only the in-frame clones, and not every one. The sample consists of fewer than 200,000 clones, 82% of them appearing once. The CDR3 is 13 residues long. V dropped 6 bases and J dropped 1 base, with 7 bases sitting between them. Germline CDR1 ENHRY, CDR2 SYGVKD. The rearrangement joins TRBV10-3 to TRBJ1-3; D is possibly TRBD1 (5 bases). Sequencing was done on a sample of peripheral blood. This receptor was taken from a woman between 70 and 85 years old with acute or convalescent COVID-19. The DNA of the CDR3 is TGTGCCATCAGAGGGACTTCTGGAAACACCATATATTTT. Translation: CAIRGTSGNTIYF.